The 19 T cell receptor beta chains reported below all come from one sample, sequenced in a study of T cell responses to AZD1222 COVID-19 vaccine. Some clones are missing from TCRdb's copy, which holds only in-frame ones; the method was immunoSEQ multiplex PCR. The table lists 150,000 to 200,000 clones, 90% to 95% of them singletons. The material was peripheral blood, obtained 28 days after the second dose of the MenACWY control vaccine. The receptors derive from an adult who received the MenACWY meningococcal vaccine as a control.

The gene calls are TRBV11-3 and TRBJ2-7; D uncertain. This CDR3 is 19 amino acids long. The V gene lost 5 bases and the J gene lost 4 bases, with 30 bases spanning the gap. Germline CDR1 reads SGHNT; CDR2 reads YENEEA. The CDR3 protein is CASSLTLGVWSLSYYEQYF. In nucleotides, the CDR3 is TGTGCCAGCAGCCTGACGCTGGGCGTATGGAGTCTTAGCTATTACGAGCAGTACTTC.

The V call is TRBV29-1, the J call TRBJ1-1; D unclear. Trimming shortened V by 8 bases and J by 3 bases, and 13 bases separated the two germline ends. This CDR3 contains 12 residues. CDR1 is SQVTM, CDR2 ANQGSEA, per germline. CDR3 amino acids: CSTKQGYTEAFF. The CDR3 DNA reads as TGCAGCACCAAACAAGGGTACACTGAAGCTTTCTTT.

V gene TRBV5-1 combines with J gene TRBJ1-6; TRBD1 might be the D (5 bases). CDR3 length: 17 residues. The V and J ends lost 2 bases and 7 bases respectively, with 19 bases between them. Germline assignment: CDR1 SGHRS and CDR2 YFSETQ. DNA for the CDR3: TGCGCCAGCAGCTTAGTGCTCGGCAGGGCGGCGAATTCACCCCTCCACTTT. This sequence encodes CASSLVLGRAANSPLHF.

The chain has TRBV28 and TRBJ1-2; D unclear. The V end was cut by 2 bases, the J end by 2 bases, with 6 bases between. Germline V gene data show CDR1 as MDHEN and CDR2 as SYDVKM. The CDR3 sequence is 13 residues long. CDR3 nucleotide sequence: TGTGCCAGCAGTTTAGAGAGGAACTATGGCTACACCTTC. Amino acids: CASSLERNYGYTF.

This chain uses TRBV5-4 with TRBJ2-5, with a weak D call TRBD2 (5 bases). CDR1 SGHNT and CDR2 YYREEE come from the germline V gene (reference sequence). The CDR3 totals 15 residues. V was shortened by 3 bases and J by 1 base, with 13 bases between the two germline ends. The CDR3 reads CASSWSERLQETQYF. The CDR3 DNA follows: TGTGCCAGCAGCTGGTCGGAGCGGCTCCAAGAGACCCAGTACTTC.

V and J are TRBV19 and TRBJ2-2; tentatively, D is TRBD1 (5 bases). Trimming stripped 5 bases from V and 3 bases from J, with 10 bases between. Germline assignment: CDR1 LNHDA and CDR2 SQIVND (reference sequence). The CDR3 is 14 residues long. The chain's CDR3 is CASSQGSDTGELFF. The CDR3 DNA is TGTGCCAGTAGTCAGGGCTCGGACACCGGGGAGCTGTTTTTT.

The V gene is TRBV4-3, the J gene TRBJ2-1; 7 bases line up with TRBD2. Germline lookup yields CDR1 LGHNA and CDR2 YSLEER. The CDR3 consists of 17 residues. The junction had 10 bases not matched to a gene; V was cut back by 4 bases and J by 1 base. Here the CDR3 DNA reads TGCGCCAGCAGCCCCAAGCCACGGGGGGATTCCTACAATGAGCAGTTCTTC. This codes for CASSPKPRGDSYNEQFF.

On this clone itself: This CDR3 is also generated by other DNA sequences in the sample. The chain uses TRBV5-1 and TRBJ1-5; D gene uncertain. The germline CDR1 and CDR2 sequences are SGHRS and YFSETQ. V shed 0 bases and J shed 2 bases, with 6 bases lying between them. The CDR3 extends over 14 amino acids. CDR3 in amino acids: CASSLAGGNQPQHF. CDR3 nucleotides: TGCGCCAGCAGCTTGGCCGGGGGCAATCAGCCCCAGCATTTT.

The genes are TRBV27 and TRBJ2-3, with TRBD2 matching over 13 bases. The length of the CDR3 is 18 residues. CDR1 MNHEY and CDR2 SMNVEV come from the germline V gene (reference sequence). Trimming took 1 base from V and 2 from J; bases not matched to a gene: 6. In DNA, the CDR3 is TGTGCCAGCAGTTTATACCGACTAGCGGGAGGCCTCACAGATACGCAGTATTTT. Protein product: CASSLYRLAGGLTDTQYF.

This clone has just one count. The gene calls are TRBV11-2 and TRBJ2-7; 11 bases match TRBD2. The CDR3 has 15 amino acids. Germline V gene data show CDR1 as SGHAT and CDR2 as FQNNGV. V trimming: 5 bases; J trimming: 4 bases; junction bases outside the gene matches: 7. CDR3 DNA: TGTGCCAGCAGCCTGTTTGGGACTAGCGGATACGAGCAGTACTTC. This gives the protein CASSLFGTSGYEQYF.

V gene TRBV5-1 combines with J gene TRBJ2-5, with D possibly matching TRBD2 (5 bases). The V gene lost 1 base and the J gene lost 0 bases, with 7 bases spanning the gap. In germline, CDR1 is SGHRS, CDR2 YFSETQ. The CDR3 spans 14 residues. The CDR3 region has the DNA TGCGCCAGCAGCTTGCCGGGGAACCAAGAGACCCAGTACTTC. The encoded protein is CASSLPGNQETQYF.

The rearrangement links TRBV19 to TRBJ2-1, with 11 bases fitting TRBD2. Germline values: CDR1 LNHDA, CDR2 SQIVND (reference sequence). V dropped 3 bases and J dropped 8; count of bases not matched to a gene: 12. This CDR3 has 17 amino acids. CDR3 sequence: CASSMVLLAGVSHEQFF. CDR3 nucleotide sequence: TGTGCCAGTAGTATGGTTCTACTAGCGGGAGTGTCTCATGAGCAGTTCTTC.

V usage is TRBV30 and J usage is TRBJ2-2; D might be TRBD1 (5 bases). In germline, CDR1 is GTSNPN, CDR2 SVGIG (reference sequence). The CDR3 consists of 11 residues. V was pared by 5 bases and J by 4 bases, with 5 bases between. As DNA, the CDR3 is TGTGCCTGGGACAGCACCGGGGAGCTGTTTTTT. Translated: CAWDSTGELFF.

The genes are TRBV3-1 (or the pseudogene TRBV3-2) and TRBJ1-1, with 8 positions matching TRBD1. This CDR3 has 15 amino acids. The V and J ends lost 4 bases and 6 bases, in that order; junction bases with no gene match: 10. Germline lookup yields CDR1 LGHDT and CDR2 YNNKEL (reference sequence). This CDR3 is CASSPGGRGDAEAFF. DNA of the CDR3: TGTGCCAGCAGCCCAGGGGGCAGAGGGGACGCTGAAGCTTTCTTT.

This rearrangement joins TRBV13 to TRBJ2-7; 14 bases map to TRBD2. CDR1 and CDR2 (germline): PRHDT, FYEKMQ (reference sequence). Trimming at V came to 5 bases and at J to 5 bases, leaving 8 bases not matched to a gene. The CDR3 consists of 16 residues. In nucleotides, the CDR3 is TGTGCCAGCAGCATTAAGACTAGCGGGAGGGCCGACGAGCAGTACTTC. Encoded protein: CASSIKTSGRADEQYF.

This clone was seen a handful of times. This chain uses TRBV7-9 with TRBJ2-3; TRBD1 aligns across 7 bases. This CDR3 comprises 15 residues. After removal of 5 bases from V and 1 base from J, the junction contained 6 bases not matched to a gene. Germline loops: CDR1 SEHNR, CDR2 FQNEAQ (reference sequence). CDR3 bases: TGTGCCAGCAGCCCTATTACAGGGGGCACAGATACGCAGTATTTT. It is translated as CASSPITGGTDTQYF.

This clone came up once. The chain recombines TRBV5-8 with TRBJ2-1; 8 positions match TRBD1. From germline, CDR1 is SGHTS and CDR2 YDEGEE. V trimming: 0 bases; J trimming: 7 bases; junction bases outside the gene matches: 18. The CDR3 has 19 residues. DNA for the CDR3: TGTGCCAGCAGCTTGGCCTTCGACAGGGGACCTTGGGCTACGAATGAGCAGTTCTTC. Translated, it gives CASSLAFDRGPWATNEQFF. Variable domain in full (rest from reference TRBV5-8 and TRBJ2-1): EAGVTQSPTHLIKTRGQQATLRCSPISGHTSVYWYQQALGLGLQFLLWYDEGEERNRGNFPPRFSGRQFPNYSSELNVNALELEDSALYLCASSLAFDRGPWATNEQFFGPGTRLTVL.

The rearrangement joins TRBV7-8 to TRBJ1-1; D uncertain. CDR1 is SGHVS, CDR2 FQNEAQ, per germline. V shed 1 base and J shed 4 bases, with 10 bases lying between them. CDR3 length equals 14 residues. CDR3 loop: CASSLDRAFTEAFF. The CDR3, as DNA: TGTGCCAGCAGCTTAGATAGGGCTTTCACTGAAGCTTTCTTT.

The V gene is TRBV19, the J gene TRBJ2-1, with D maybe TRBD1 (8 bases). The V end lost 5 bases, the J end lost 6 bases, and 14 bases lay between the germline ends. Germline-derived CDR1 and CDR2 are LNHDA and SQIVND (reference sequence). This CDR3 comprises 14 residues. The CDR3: CASSRTGRVNEQFF. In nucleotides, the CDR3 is TGTGCCAGTAGTCGGACAGGGAGGGTCAATGAGCAGTTCTTC.